This T cell receptor (beta chain) was captured by sequencing in a study of T cell changes during pregnancy in multiple sclerosis. Profiled with immunoSEQ multiplex PCR; TCRdb holds only in-frame clones, not every one. The sample gives 55,000 to 65,000 clones, around 90% of which show up once; roughly 0.9% is in the top ten. The CDR3 has 15 amino acids. V dropped 1 base and J dropped 4; count of bases not matched to a gene: 1. Germline CDR1 is SEHNR and CDR2 is FQNEAQ (reference sequence). The sample here was peripheral blood, taken in the first trimester of pregnancy. This chain uses TRBV7-9 with TRBJ2-3; TRBD2 matches at 11 bases. This clonotype was sampled from a female donor in good health, enrolled as a control in a pregnancy study. DNA for the CDR3: TGTGCCAGCAGCTTAGGGACTAGCGGGTCAGATACGCAGTATTTT. Translated, it gives CASSLGTSGSDTQYF.